The 29 T cell receptor beta chains reported below all come from one sample, sequenced in a study of blood T cells in healthy people across ages. A second PCR, run for about 7 to 11 cycles, used a sample-barcoded 5' primer plus a J-beta primer mix. TCRdb called the 5' RACE reads again in MiXCR, with one record for every CDR3 protein. This sample carries roughly 1.7 million distinct CDR3 sequences, around 35% of them seen once, and the ten largest clones take around 11%. Material for sequencing was blood. These receptors came from a woman aged 25-40 years in good health.

A few counts support this clonotype. The V call is TRBV7-8, the J call TRBJ2-7; D may be TRBD2 (6 bases). Germline values: CDR1 SGHVS, CDR2 FQNEAQ. V lost 5 bases, J lost 2 bases, and 22 bases lay in between. The CDR3 is 17 amino acids. CDR3 region: CASSPLPEGAGTYEQYF. The CDR3 bases are TGTGCCAGCAGCCCCCTCCCGGAGGGCGCAGGGACCTACGAGCAGTACTTC.

The CDR3 sequence: CASSEEGARSLHF. The CDR3 DNA is TGTGCCAGCAGCGAAGAGGGGGCAAGATCCCTCCACTTT. The rearrangement joins TRBV6-5 to TRBJ1-6; 7 positions agree with TRBD1. The trim removed 6 bases at V and 14 bases at J, leaving 10 bases unmatched. This CDR3 contains 13 residues. Germline V CDR1 and CDR2: MNHEY, SVGAGI.

The chain uses TRBV20-1 and TRBJ1-1, with D possibly matching TRBD1 (5 bases). The germline V and J ends were trimmed by 3 bases and 6 bases, with 14 bases remaining between them. This CDR3 comprises 13 residues. CDR1 and CDR2 from the germline V gene are DFQATT and SNEGSKA (reference sequence). In DNA, the CDR3 is TGCAGTGCTAGGCAGGGCACCCATGCTGAAGCTTTCTTT. It is translated as CSARQGTHAEAFF.

This clonotype was seen a handful of times. The chain is built from TRBV30 and TRBJ1-5; D unclear. CDR1 is GTSNPN, CDR2 SVGIG, per germline (reference sequence). The germline V and J ends were trimmed by 0 bases and 2 bases, with 8 bases remaining between them. The CDR3 has 14 residues. CDR3 sequence (DNA): TGTGCCTGGAGTGTTGGAAAGGGCAATCAGCCCCAGCATTTT. This encodes CAWSVGKGNQPQHF.

This chain links TRBV6-2 or TRBV6-3 with TRBJ2-2, with D perhaps matching TRBD2 (5 bases). From germline, CDR1 is MNHEY and CDR2 SVGEGT. V lost 7 bases and J lost 4, with 10 bases in between. The CDR3 extends over 13 amino acids. The CDR3 DNA follows: TGTGCCAGCAACCTAGGGAGCACCGGGGAGCTGTTTTTT. It yields the protein CASNLGSTGELFF.

This sequence joins TRBV5-1 and TRBJ1-1; D gene unclear. CDR1 is SGHRS, CDR2 YFSETQ, per germline. CDR3 size: 14 residues. V was pared by 7 bases and J by 1 base, with 14 bases between. This CDR3 reads CASAPHGENTEAFF. Here the CDR3 DNA reads TGCGCCAGCGCCCCCCACGGGGAGAACACTGAAGCTTTCTTT.

The chain's CDR3 is CASSRIPSGPNNEQFF. In DNA form, the CDR3 reads TGTGCCAGCAGCCGTATTCCTAGCGGGCCTAACAATGAGCAGTTCTTC. This chain links TRBV7-3 with TRBJ2-1, with 8 bases lining up with TRBD2. CDR1 and CDR2 (germline): SGHTA, FQGTGA. The CDR3 is 16 residues long. J gave up 5 bases and V 5 bases, and 11 bases lay outside the gene matches.

This clonotype has a handful of counts. V and J are TRBV21-1 and TRBJ2-7; the table's D call TRBD2 went unverified against the DNA. TRBV21-1 is termed a pseudogene. CDR3 size: 19 residues. CDR3 in amino acids: CASSKGPRGTSGYDYEQYF. The CDR3 coding sequence is TGTGCCAGCAGCAAAGGTCCCCGGGGGACTAGCGGGTATGACTACGAGCAGTACTTC.

This clonotype was counted between two and nine times. This chain uses TRBV20-1 with TRBJ2-1; 11 bases fit TRBD2. The V and J ends lost 2 bases and 7 bases, in that order; junction bases with no gene match: 4. The germline V gene has CDR1 DFQATT and CDR2 SNEGSKA (reference sequence). CDR3 length equals 14 residues. The CDR3 nucleotides read TGCAGTGCTAGATTAGCGGGAGGGTTTAATGAGCAGTTCTTC. Protein product: CSARLAGGFNEQFF.

This chain links TRBV27 with TRBJ1-5; D perhaps matches TRBD1 (5 bases). Germline values: CDR1 MNHEY, CDR2 SMNVEV (reference sequence). This CDR3 comprises 15 residues. The V and J ends lost 6 bases and 4 bases respectively, with 16 bases between them. The CDR3 is CASSRDRKPNQPQHF. CDR3 nucleotide sequence: TGTGCCAGCAGCCGGGACCGTAAACCTAATCAGCCCCAGCATTTT.

The table lists this clonotype with a few counts. One end of the junction does not line up with germline, which may come from a read error. The chain links TRBV7-3 to TRBJ2-2; TRBD1 might be the D (7 bases). Looked up from germline, CDR1 is SGHTA and CDR2 is FQGTGA. This CDR3 is built from 16 residues. CDR3 region: CASSPPGTANTGGLFF. CDR3 in DNA: TGTGCCAGCAGCCCTCCCGGGACAGCGAACACCGGGGGGCTGTTTTTT.

This clonotype was found many times. The chain links TRBV4-2 to TRBJ2-7; D unclear. The CDR3 spans 13 residues. Germline V CDR1 and CDR2: LGHNA, YNFKEQ. V was trimmed by 2 bases and J by 1 base, leaving 6 bases between them. The chain's CDR3 is CASSQIESYEQYF. CDR3 DNA sequence: TGTGCCAGCAGCCAAATTGAATCCTACGAGCAGTACTTC.

This clonotype was counted between two and nine times. The chain couples TRBV12-3 or TRBV12-4 to TRBJ2-2; D possibly uses TRBD1 or TRBD2 (5 bases each). The length of the CDR3 is 14 residues. V lost 8 bases, J lost 5 bases, and 15 bases lay in between. DNA for the CDR3: TGTGCCAGCGTACTGAGAGGGGCTACCGGGGAGCTGTTTTTT. It codes for CASVLRGATGELFF.

The genes are TRBV12-3 or TRBV12-4 and TRBJ2-3; D is ambiguous. This CDR3 spans 15 amino acids. The ends were cut back, 2 bases at V and 4 bases at J, with 13 bases in the middle. The CDR3 bases are TGTGCCAGCAGTTTAATTGGCCCAGTGGCAGATACGCAGTATTTT. Protein sequence: CASSLIGPVADTQYF.

The V and J genes are TRBV7-6 and TRBJ2-1; perhaps TRBD2 as D (7 bases). V was pared by 5 bases and J by 4 bases, with 24 bases between. The V gene's germline CDR1 is SGHVS and CDR2 FNYEAQ. This CDR3 region has 18 residues. The CDR3 sequence: CASSNLGAGAFSYNEQFF. CDR3 bases: TGTGCCAGCAGCAACCTGGGTGCGGGGGCCTTCTCGTACAATGAGCAGTTCTTC.

The V gene is TRBV12-3 or TRBV12-4, the J gene TRBJ2-3; D gene uncertain. This CDR3 contains 12 residues. Trimming pared 6 bases from V and 7 bases from J, leaving 11 bases between. The CDR3 is CASRRRSHTQYF. In DNA, the CDR3 is TGTGCCAGCAGAAGGAGATCTCATACGCAGTATTTT.

This clonotype was seen repeatedly, ten times or more. This chain connects TRBV5-1 to TRBJ2-6, with a possible D match to TRBD2 (5 bases). V gave up 0 bases and J gave up 4 bases, with 8 bases separating them. The CDR3 spans 15 residues. Per the germline V gene, CDR1 is SGHRS and CDR2 is YFSETQ. The DNA for the CDR3 is TGCGCCAGCAGCTTGGTGGTAGCGGGGGCCAACGTCCTGACTTTC. Amino acids: CASSLVVAGANVLTF.

This clonotype was seen only once. The gene calls are TRBV13 and TRBJ1-1; TRBD1 might be the D (6 bases). The CDR3 has 18 residues. The V gene lost 2 bases and the J gene lost 2 bases, with 21 bases spanning the gap. Germline V gives CDR1 PRHDT, CDR2 FYEKMQ (reference sequence). This CDR3 reads CASSLLGRGGRENTEAFF. The DNA for the CDR3 is TGTGCCAGCAGCTTATTAGGCAGGGGCGGGAGGGAAAACACTGAAGCTTTCTTT.

This clonotype was seen just once. This chain links TRBV25-1 with TRBJ2-5, with a weak D call TRBD2 (6 bases). The V and J ends lost 4 bases and 5 bases respectively, with 17 bases between them. The CDR3 consists of 15 residues. Germline V gene data show CDR1 as MGHDK and CDR2 as SYGVNS. CDR3 protein: CASSVTGERWETQYF. In DNA form, the CDR3 reads TGTGCCAGCAGTGTTACGGGGGAACGTTGGGAGACCCAGTACTTC.

This chain joins TRBV4-1 and TRBJ2-3; the D is unclear. V lost 9 bases and J 6 bases, leaving 25 bases between the germline ends. CDR3 size: 16 residues. Germline-derived CDR1 and CDR2 are MGHRA and YSYEKL. DNA for the CDR3: TGCGCCAGTAGCTTCATAATGCCACCGGGCCTCGATACGCAGTATTTT. Its protein is CASSFIMPPGLDTQYF.

CDR3 in amino acids: CASRSGQEEADTQYF. The CDR3 DNA follows: TGTGCCAGCAGGTCGGGACAGGAGGAAGCAGATACGCAGTATTTT. The V call is TRBV7-9, the J call TRBJ2-3; 8 positions match TRBD1. CDR1 is SEHNR, CDR2 FQNEAQ, per germline (reference sequence). V lost 6 bases, J lost 4 bases, and 9 bases stayed unmatched. CDR3 length equals 15 residues.

This clonotype was detected many times. The chain is built from TRBV19 and TRBJ2-1; D is undetermined. There are 14 residues in the CDR3. Between the trimmed V and J ends, which lost 5 bases and 0 bases, there was a span of 8 bases. From germline, CDR1 is LNHDA and CDR2 SQIVND (reference sequence). CDR3 sequence (DNA): TGTGCCAGTAGTGTTACAAGCTCCTACAATGAGCAGTTCTTC. Amino acid sequence: CASSVTSSYNEQFF.

The rearrangement joins TRBV30 to TRBJ2-1, with 9 bases lining up with TRBD1. The CDR3 runs 17 residues. Germline loops: CDR1 GTSNPN, CDR2 SVGIG (reference sequence). The trim removed 1 base at V and 6 bases at J, leaving 13 bases unmatched. In nucleotides, the CDR3 is TGTGCCTGGAGTGCGGGATCCGGGACAGGGTTGGCCAATGAGCAGTTCTTC. The encoded protein is CAWSAGSGTGLANEQFF.

The chain is built from TRBV29-1 and TRBJ2-6; D is perhaps TRBD1 (5 bases). The CDR3 is made up of 15 amino acids. Germline lookup yields CDR1 SQVTM and CDR2 ANQGSEA. V shed 4 bases and J shed 1 base, with 11 bases lying between them. CDR3 in amino acids: CSVGTGYSGANVLTF. The DNA of the CDR3 is TGCAGCGTTGGAACAGGTTATTCTGGGGCCAACGTCCTGACTTTC.

Note on this clonotype: The junction differs from germline at one of its ends, possibly a read error. The J gene is TRBJ1-2, the V gene TRBV9; no firm D call. Germline V gene data show CDR1 as SGDLS and CDR2 as YYNGEE. There are 14 residues in the CDR3. The CDR3 reads CASSGGQDVYGCTF. Written as DNA, the CDR3 is TGTGCCAGCAGCGGAGGGCAGGACGTCTATGGCTGCACCTTC.

This clonotype was detected only a few times. This chain links TRBV20-1 with TRBJ2-1; TRBD2 aligns across 9 bases. The CDR3 extends over 17 amino acids. V trimming: 6 bases; J trimming: 8 bases; junction bases outside the gene matches: 20. Germline CDR1 reads DFQATT; CDR2 reads SNEGSKA (reference sequence). CDR3 sequence (DNA): TGCAGTGCCCAAAGTGCCCGCGGGGGGGCAGAGAGAGATGAGCAGTTCTTC. As protein: CSAQSARGGAERDEQFF.

This rearrangement joins TRBV27 to TRBJ2-5; possibly TRBD1 for D (5 bases). This CDR3 has 14 residues. The V and J ends lost 5 bases and 1 base respectively, with 11 bases between them. In germline, CDR1 is MNHEY, CDR2 SMNVEV (reference sequence). The CDR3 DNA follows: TGTGCCAGCAGTACCCAGGGTCCCCAAGAGACCCAGTACTTC. It yields the protein CASSTQGPQETQYF.

The rearrangement links TRBV11-2 to TRBJ2-5, with 10 positions matching TRBD2. The junction had 15 bases not matched to a gene; V was cut back by 3 bases and J by 11 bases. Germline V gene lookup returns CDR1 SGHAT and CDR2 FQNNGV. The CDR3 spans 16 residues. The CDR3 loop is CASSFTLAGVSNEQYF. Written as DNA, the CDR3 is TGTGCCAGCAGCTTCACCCTAGCGGGAGTATCAAATGAGCAGTACTTC.

This chain connects TRBV7-7 to TRBJ2-7; D not certain. Trimming took off 7 bases at V and 6 bases at J, with 13 bases between the two ends. The CDR3 loop spans 12 amino acids. Germline CDR1 and CDR2: SSHAT and FNYEAQ (reference sequence). This chain's CDR3 is CASKDDRREQYF. CDR3 nucleotides: TGTGCCAGCAAGGACGATCGGCGCGAGCAGTACTTC.